The rows below give T cell receptor beta chains drawn from one sample of a study of neurological immune-mediated disorders. TCRdb re-derived calls from the 5' RACE reads in MiXCR, one entry per CDR3 protein. Of tens of thousands of distinct CDR3 sequences listed, 3.5% were seen once; the top ten hold around 3.2%. Sequences were obtained from PBMCs. The receptor set was obtained from a woman aged 50 to 65 with multiple sclerosis. Each CDR3 is given with its conserved first and last residue. The order of the fields is J gene, clone size, V gene, D gene, CDR3 protein, CDR3 DNA. A D gene is named only where the DNA matches it firmly. Size is stated as once, few, many or a size class.

>TRBJ2-2|many|TRBV5-1|-
CASSVLVATNTGELFF
TGCGCCAGCAGCGTCCTAGTAGCCACGAACACCGGGGAGCTGTTTTTT
>TRBJ2-2|many|TRBV18|-
CASSSSRSGYTGELFF
TGTGCCAGCTCATCCAGTAGGAGCGGGTACACCGGGGAGCTGTTTTTT
>TRBJ2-7|many|TRBV5-6|TRBD1
CASSLSQGSTYEQYF
TGTGCCAGCAGCTTATCACAGGGGTCTACCTACGAGCAGTACTTC
>TRBJ2-5|many|TRBV5-1|-
CASSWQGREETQYF
TGCGCCAGCAGCTGGCAGGGGCGGGAAGAGACCCAGTACTTC
>TRBJ2-1|many|TRBV7-2|TRBD2
CASSFLRTSGYGIEQFF
TGTGCCAGCAGCTTCCTACGGACTAGCGGGTATGGGATTGAGCAGTTCTTC
>TRBJ1-5|many|TRBV12-3/TRBV12-4|-
CASRERGYSNQPQHF
TGTGCCAGCAGGGAGCGGGGTTATAGCAATCAGCCCCAGCATTTT
>TRBJ2-1|many|TRBV12-3/TRBV12-4|-
CASTGGNEQFF
TGTGCCAGCACAGGGGGGAATGAGCAGTTCTTC
>TRBJ2-3|many|TRBV12-3/TRBV12-4|-
CASSPLRGTQYF
TGTGCCAGCAGTCCCCTTAGGGGTACGCAGTATTTT
>TRBJ2-3|many|TRBV12-3/TRBV12-4|-
CASSLELRADTQYF
TGTGCCAGCAGTTTAGAGCTTCGGGCAGATACGCAGTATTTT
>TRBJ1-6|many|TRBV10-3|-
CAIGVALGINSPLHF
TGTGCCATCGGGGTGGCATTAGGGATTAATTCACCCCTCCACTTT
>TRBJ2-7|many|TRBV6-5|TRBD1
CASRPDRVREQYF
TGTGCCAGCAGACCAGACAGGGTTCGCGAGCAGTACTTC
>TRBJ2-2|many|TRBV5-1|-
CASSLSQTNTGELFF
TGCGCCAGCAGCTTGAGTCAGACGAACACCGGGGAGCTGTTTTTT